This TCR beta chain appears in the sequencing data of a study of blood T cell repertoires in COVID-19. Turning to the study itself: Whether acute or convalescent, the COVID-19 samples came from the United States, Italy and Spain. Sources were T cells, B-cell-depleted T cells, or PBMCs; the material itself was cDNA or gDNA.

The CDR3 loop spans 12 amino acids. Germline values: CDR1 SEHNR, CDR2 FQNEAQ (reference sequence). J gave up 6 bases and V 4 bases, and 0 bases lay outside the gene matches. As handled by the study authors: Estimation of nucleated cell counts was performed using reference gene primer amplification. TCRdb's table, derived via immunoSEQ multiplex PCR, lists solely in-frame clones and lacks some. V and J calls plus clone size are reproduced from that table; the DNA served to infer D and trimming. The sample has 150,000 to 200,000 clones, 70% to 80% seen once. The clonotype originates from a woman between 45 and 65 years old with active or convalescent COVID-19. Source material: peripheral blood. The rearrangement joins TRBV7-9 to TRBJ1-2; 9 bases fit TRBD1. The CDR3 sequence is CASSWDRDGYTF. The DNA of the CDR3 is TGTGCCAGCAGCTGGGACAGGGATGGCTACACCTTC.